This record looks at one T cell receptor beta chain sequence and its context. The CDR3 extends over 15 amino acids. Germline V CDR1 and CDR2: SGHRS, YFSETQ. Trimming took off 0 bases at V and 8 bases at J, with 12 bases between the two ends. Researchers ran immunoSEQ v3.0 at survey level. Using immunoSEQ multiplex PCR, the repertoire was profiled, and TCRdb retains in-frame clones only, with some absent. Of about 40,000 clones listed, more than 70% are singletons. The data originate from a study of long-term antiretroviral therapy in people with HIV. The specimen comprised unsorted PBMCs, sampled 3.1 years after starting antiretroviral therapy. The source of this sequence is a woman aged 50 to 60 with HIV. V usage is TRBV5-1 and J usage is TRBJ1-6; D unresolved. CDR3 coding DNA: TGCGCCAGCAGCTTGGCCTTGACGGCAGATTCACCCCTCCACTTT. It codes for CASSLALTADSPLHF.